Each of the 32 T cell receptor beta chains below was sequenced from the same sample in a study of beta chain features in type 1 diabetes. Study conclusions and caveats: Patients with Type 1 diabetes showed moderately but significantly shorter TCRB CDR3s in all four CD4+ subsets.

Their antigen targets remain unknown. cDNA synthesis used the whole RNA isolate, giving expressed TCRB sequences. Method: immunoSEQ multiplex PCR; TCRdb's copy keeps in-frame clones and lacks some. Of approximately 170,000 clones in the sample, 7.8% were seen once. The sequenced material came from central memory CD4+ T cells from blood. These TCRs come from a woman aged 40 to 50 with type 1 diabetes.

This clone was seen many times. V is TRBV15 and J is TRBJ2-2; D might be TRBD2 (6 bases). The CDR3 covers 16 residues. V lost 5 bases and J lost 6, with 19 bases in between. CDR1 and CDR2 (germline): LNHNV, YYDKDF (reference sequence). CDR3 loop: CATSVGGVIIAGELFF. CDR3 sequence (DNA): TGTGCCACCAGCGTCGGAGGGGTGATAATCGCCGGGGAGCTGTTTTTT.

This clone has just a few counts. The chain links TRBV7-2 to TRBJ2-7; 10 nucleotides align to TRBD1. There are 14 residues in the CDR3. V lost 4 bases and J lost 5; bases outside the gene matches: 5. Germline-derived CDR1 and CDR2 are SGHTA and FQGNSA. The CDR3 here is CASSSGQGLNEQYF. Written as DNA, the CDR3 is TGTGCCAGCAGCTCGGGACAGGGGCTAAACGAGCAGTACTTC. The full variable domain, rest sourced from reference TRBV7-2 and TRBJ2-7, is GAGVSQSPSNKVTEKGKDVELRCDPISGHTALYWYRQSLGQGLEFLIYFQGNSAPDKSGLPSDRFSAERTGGSVSTLTIQRTQQEDSAVYLCASSSGQGLNEQYFGPGTRLTVT.

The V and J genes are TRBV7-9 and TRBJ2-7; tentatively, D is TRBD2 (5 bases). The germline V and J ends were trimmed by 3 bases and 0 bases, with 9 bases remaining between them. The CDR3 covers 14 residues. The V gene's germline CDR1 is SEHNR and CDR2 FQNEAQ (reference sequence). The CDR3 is CASSFDGDSYEQYF. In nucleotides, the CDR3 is TGTGCCAGCAGCTTCGACGGGGACTCCTACGAGCAGTACTTC. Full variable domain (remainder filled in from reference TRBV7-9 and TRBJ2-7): DTGVSQNPRHKITKRGQNVTFRCDPISEHNRLYWYRQTLGQGPEFLTYFQNEAQLEKSRLLSDRFSAERPKGSFSTLEIQRTEQGDSAMYLCASSFDGDSYEQYFGPGTRLTVT.

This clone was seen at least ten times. The CDR3 loop reads CAIQNSNEKLFF. The CDR3 DNA sequence: TGTGCCATACAGAATTCTAATGAAAAACTGTTTTTT. The V call is TRBV6-6, the J call TRBJ1-4; D is undetermined. This CDR3 spans 12 amino acids. Germline V lookup: CDR1 MNHNY, CDR2 SVGAGI (reference sequence). V was cut by 10 bases and J by 3 bases, with 9 bases left in between.

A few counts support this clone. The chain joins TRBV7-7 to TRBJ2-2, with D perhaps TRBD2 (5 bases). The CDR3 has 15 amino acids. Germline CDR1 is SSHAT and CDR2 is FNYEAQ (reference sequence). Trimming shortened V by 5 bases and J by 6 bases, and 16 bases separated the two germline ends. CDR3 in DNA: TGTGCCAGCAGCACGGGAAGCGGCGCTTCCGGGGAGCTGTTTTTT. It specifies CASSTGSGASGELFF.

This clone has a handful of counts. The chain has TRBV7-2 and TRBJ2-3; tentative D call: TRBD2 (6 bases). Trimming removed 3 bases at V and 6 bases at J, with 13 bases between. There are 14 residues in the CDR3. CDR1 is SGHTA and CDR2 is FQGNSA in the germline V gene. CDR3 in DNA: TGTGCCAGCAGCTTGTACGGGGAGGATGATACGCAGTATTTT. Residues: CASSLYGEDDTQYF.

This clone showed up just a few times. CDR3 in amino acids: CASSGDRAYEQYF. In DNA, the CDR3 is TGTGCCAGCAGTGGAGACAGGGCCTACGAGCAGTACTTC. The genes are TRBV2 and TRBJ2-7; the match to TRBD1 covers 7 bases. With V trimmed by 4 bases and J by 2 bases, 2 bases remained unmatched. Germline V gene lookup returns CDR1 SNHLY and CDR2 FYNNEI. The CDR3 sequence is 13 residues long.

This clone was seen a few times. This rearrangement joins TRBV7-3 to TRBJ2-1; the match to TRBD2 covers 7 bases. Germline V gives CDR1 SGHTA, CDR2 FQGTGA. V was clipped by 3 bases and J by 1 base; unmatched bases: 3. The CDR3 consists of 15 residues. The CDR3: CASSFRLASYNEQFF. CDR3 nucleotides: TGTGCCAGCAGCTTCCGACTAGCATCCTACAATGAGCAGTTCTTC.

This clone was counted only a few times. The CDR3, as DNA: TGTGCCAGCATCGGAGGCAGGCCGAACACTGAAGCTTTCTTT. This sequence encodes CASIGGRPNTEAFF. The chain links TRBV28 to TRBJ1-1; D call uncertain. V gave up 7 bases and J gave up 1 base, with 13 bases separating them. CDR1 and CDR2 (germline): MDHEN, SYDVKM. CDR3 length: 14 amino acids.

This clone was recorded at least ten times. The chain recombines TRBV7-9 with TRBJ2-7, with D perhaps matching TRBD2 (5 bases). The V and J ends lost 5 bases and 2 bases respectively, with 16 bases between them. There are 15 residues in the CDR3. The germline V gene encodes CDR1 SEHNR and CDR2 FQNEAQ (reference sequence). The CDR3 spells CASSVDGEQTYEQYF. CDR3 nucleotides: TGTGCCAGCAGCGTGGACGGGGAACAAACCTACGAGCAGTACTTC.

CDR3 loop: CASSRRDRFTDTQYF. CDR3 sequence (DNA): TGTGCCAGCAGCAGACGGGACAGATTCACAGATACGCAGTATTTT. The V and J genes are TRBV7-2 and TRBJ2-3; TRBD1 matches 7 bases. Per the germline V gene, CDR1 is SGHTA and CDR2 is FQGNSA. With V trimmed by 5 bases and J by 2 bases, 7 bases remained unmatched. This CDR3 is built from 15 residues.

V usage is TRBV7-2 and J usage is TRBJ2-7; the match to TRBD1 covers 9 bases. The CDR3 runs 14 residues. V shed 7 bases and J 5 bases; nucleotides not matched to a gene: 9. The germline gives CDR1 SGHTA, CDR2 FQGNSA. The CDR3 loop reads CASTIQGAAHEQYF. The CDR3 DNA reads TGTGCCAGCACCATACAGGGGGCCGCTCACGAGCAGTACTTC.

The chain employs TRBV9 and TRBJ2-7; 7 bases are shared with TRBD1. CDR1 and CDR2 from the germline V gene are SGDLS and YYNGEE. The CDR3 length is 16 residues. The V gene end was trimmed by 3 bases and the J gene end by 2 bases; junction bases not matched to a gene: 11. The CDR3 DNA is TGTGCCAGCAGCGCGGCGACAGGGAGTGGTACCTACGAGCAGTACTTC. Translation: CASSAATGSGTYEQYF.

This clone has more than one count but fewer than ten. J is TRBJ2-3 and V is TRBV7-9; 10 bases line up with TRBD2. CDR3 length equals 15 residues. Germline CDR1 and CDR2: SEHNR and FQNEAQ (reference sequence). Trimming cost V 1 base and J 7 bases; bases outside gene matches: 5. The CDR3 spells CASSLVAGGVNTQYF. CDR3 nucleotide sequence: TGTGCCAGCAGCTTAGTAGCGGGAGGCGTAAATACGCAGTATTTT.

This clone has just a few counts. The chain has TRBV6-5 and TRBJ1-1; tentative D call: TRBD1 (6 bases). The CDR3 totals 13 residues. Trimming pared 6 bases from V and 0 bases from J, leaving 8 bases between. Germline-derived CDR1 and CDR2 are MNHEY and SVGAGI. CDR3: CASRQGLNTEAFF. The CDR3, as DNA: TGTGCCAGCAGACAGGGCTTGAACACTGAAGCTTTCTTT.

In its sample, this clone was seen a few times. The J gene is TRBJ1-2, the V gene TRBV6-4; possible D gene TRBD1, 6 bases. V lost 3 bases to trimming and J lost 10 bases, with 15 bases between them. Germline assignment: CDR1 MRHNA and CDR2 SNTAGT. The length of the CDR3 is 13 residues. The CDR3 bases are TGTGCCAGCAGTGAGACAGGTGCAATTGACTACACCTTC. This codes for CASSETGAIDYTF.

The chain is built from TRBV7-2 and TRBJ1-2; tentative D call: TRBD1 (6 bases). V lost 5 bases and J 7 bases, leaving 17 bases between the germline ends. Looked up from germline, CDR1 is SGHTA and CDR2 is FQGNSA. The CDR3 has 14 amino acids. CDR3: CASSPQWTAAGYTF. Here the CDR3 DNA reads TGTGCCAGCAGCCCCCAGTGGACAGCCGCTGGCTACACCTTC.

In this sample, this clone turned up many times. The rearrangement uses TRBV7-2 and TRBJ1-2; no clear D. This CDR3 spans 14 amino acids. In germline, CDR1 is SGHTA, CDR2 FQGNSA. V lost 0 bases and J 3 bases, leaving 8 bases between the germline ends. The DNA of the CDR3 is TGTGCCAGCAGCTTAGCGGTCCAGGACTATGGCTACACCTTC. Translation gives CASSLAVQDYGYTF.

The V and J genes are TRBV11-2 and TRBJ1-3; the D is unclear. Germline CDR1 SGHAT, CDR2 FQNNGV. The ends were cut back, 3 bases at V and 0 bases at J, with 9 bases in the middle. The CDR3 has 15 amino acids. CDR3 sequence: CASSFTPGSGNTIYF. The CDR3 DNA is TGTGCCAGCAGCTTTACTCCCGGCTCTGGAAACACCATATATTTT.

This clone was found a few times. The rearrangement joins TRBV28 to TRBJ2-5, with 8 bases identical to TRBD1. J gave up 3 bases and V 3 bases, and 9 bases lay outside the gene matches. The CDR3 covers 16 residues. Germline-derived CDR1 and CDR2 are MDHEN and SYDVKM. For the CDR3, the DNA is TGTGCCAGCAGTTTCCCCGGGGACAGGACAAAAGAGACCCAGTACTTC. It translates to CASSFPGDRTKETQYF.

CDR3 residues: CASSITGKSTEAFF. CDR3 sequence (DNA): TGTGCCAGCAGTATTACAGGGAAGTCGACTGAAGCTTTCTTT. The chain combines TRBV9 with TRBJ1-1; maybe TRBD1 (6 bases). The CDR3 runs to 14 residues. CDR1 SGDLS and CDR2 YYNGEE come from the germline V gene. Trimming pared 5 bases from V and 5 bases from J, leaving 16 bases between.

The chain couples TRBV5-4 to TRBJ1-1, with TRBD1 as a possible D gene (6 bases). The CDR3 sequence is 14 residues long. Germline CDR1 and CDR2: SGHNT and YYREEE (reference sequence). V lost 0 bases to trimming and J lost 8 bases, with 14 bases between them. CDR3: CASSLGTDQGEAFF. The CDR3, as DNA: TGTGCCAGCAGCTTGGGGACAGACCAAGGAGAAGCTTTCTTT.

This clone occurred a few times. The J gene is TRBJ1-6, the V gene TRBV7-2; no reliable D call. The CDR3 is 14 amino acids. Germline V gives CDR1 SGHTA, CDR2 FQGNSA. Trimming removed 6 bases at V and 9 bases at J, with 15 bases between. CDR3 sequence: CASSPGLRGSPLHF. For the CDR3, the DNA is TGTGCCAGCAGTCCCGGGTTACGAGGTTCACCCCTCCACTTT.

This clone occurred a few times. CDR3 amino acids: CASSLGAHTGTGGNEQFF. CDR3 DNA: TGTGCCAGCAGCTTGGGGGCCCACACCGGGACAGGGGGCAATGAGCAGTTCTTC. The chain uses TRBV5-8 and TRBJ2-1; TRBD1 agrees at 11 bases. With 0 bases clipped from V and 6 bases from J, the junction kept 11 bases outside the gene matches. Germline assignment: CDR1 SGHTS and CDR2 YDEGEE. CDR3 length: 18 residues.

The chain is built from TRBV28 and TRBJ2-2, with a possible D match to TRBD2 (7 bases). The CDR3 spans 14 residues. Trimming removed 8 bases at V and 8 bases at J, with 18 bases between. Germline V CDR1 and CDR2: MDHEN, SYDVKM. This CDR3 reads CASRGLGGTGELFF. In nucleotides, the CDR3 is TGTGCCAGCCGCGGACTAGGGGGGACGGGGGAGCTGTTTTTT.

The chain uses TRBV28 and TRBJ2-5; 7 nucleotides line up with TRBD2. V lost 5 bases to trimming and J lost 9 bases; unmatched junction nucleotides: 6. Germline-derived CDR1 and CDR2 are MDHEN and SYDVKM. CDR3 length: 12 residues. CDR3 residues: CASSGGVEAQYF. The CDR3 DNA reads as TGTGCCAGCAGTGGGGGGGTCGAGGCCCAGTACTTC.

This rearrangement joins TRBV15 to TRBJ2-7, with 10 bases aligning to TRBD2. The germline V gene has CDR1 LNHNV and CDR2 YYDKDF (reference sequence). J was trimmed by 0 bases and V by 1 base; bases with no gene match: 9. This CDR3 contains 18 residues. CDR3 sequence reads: CATSRGGGLALSSYEQYF. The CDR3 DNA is TGTGCCACCAGCAGAGGGGGGGGACTAGCGCTGAGCTCCTACGAGCAGTACTTC.

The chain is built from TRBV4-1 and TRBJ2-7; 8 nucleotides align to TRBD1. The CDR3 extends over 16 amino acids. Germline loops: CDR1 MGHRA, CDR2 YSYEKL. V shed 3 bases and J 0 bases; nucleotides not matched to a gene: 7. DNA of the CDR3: TGCGCCAGCAGCCAGACTGGACAGGGCCTCTCCTACGAGCAGTACTTC. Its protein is CASSQTGQGLSYEQYF.

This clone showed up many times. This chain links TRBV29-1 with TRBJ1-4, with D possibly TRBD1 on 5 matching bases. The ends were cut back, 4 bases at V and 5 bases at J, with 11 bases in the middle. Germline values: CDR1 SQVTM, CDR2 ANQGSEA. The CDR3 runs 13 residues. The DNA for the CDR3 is TGCAGCGTTGTGCTCGGGGGAAATGAAAAACTGTTTTTT. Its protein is CSVVLGGNEKLFF.

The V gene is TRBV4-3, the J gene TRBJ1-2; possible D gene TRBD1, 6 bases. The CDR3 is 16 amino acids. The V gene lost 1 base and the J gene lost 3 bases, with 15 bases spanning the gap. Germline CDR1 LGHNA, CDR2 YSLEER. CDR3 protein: CASSQASRGTYYGYTF. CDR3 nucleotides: TGCGCCAGCAGCCAAGCCTCCAGGGGTACCTACTATGGCTACACCTTC.

As DNA, the CDR3 is TGTGCCAGCAGCTTGGCCAGCCAGACTAGCAGTGAGCAGTTCTTC. Encoded protein: CASSLASQTSSEQFF. The genes are TRBV5-4 and TRBJ2-1, with 7 bases lining up with TRBD2. CDR3 length: 15 amino acids. The V gene's germline CDR1 is SGHNT and CDR2 YYREEE (reference sequence). The junction had 9 bases not matched to a gene; V was cut back by 0 bases and J by 9 bases.

CDR3 loop: CASSVLGGAGTEAFF. CDR3 DNA: TGTGCCAGCAGCGTCCTGGGGGGGGCCGGCACTGAAGCTTTCTTT. The rearrangement links TRBV9 to TRBJ1-1, with a tentative D call TRBD1 (6 bases). CDR1 is SGDLS, CDR2 YYNGEE, per germline. The CDR3 totals 15 residues. Between the trimmed V and J ends, which lost 2 bases and 4 bases, there was a span of 15 bases.